This T cell receptor (beta chain) was captured in a study of control samples from healthy donors and cancer patients. This clone was detected a few times. Per the germline V gene, CDR1 is LNHNV and CDR2 is YYDKDF (reference sequence). V lost 5 bases and J lost 1, with 5 bases in between. The CDR3 runs 12 residues. TCRdb's copy holds only in-frame clones and misses some; the assay was immunoSEQ multiplex PCR. The sample lists over 200,000 clones, 82% occurring once. This sequence was found in a woman aged 55-69 years with lung cancer. Sequenced input: PBMCs. The J gene is TRBJ2-5, the V gene TRBV15; no firm D call. The CDR3 DNA follows: TGTGCCACCAGCGACTTCCAAGAGACCCAGTACTTC. The encoded protein is CATSDFQETQYF. Together with reference TRBV15 and TRBJ2-5, the CDR3 gives the full variable domain: DAMVIQNPRYQVTQFGKPVTLSCSQTLNHNVMYWYQQKSSQAPKLLFHYYDKDFNNEADTPDNFQSRRPNTSFCFLDIRSPGLGDTAMYLCATSDFQETQYFGPGTRLLVL.